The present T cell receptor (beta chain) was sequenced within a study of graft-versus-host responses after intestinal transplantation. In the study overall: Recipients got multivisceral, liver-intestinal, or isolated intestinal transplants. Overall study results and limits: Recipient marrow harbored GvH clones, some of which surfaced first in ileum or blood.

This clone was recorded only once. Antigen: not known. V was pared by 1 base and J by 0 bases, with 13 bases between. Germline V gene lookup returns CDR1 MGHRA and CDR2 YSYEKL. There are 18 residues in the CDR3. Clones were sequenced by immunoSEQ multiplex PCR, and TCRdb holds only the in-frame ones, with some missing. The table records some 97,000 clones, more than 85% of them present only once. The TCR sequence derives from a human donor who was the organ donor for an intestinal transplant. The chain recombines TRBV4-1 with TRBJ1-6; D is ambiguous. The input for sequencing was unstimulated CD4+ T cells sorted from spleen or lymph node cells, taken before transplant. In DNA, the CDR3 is TGCGCCAGCAGCCAAGTGGTCACCTCCTTCTCCTATAATTCACCCCTCCACTTT. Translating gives CASSQVVTSFSYNSPLHF.